This T cell receptor (beta chain) is from a study of cytomegalovirus exposure and HLA in healthy donors (dated by TCRdb to about 2017). Some background on the complete study: According to an earlier analysis of 587 of the donors, about 190 million T cells yielded approximately 120 million unique TCR beta sequences and about 300 Gb of sequence data. Among around 400 genotyped donors of the cohort, an average of approximately 240,000 unique TCR beta nucleotide sequences was sequenced per donor, of which about 19% were non-productive. HLA typing covered class I and class II loci at four-digit resolution. Rather than drawing on any new phenotypic data, the later analysis identified candidate immune exposures from TCR beta sequences and the way those sequences occurred across donors. Donor age, sex, ethnicity and CMV serostatus were compiled together with the repertoire data. An early release that covered 500 to 800 HLA-typed donors contained approximately 290 gigabases of sequencing data and tens of millions of unique TCR sequences. Every discovery cohort repertoire had been produced on one sequencing platform. Of the roughly 410 genotyped donors, 81% were placed in the genetic ancestry cluster associated with self-reported Caucasian donors. In addition to the first cohort of 500 to 850 subjects, a separate validation cohort of 130 or so different subjects was used. In an earlier analysis of about 590 of the donors, high-throughput TCR beta sequencing was used to judge whether each TCR beta V gene segment behaved as functional or pseudogenic. High-throughput TCR immunosequencing, statistical association of individual TCRs with disease status, and machine learning were combined to predict cytomegalovirus infection status. In a later genetic analysis, genome-wide SNP genotypes for about 55% of the 666 donors were used, and that subset was treated as a discovery cohort. Because of strong linkage in the cohort, 5 or 6 DR-DQ haplotypes were treated as single units for association and clustering. The aim of the study was to test whether cataloging public T cell receptors could identify signatures of past pathogen exposure. To study patterns of TCR occurrence, a later analysis re-analyzed previously published TCR beta repertoires from around 700 donors and added high-resolution HLA genotyping. The number of typed donors differed by locus: roughly 620-640 for A, B, C, DRB1 and DQB1; approximately 520 for DQA1; roughly 600 for DPA1; and about 450 for DPB1. The T cell repertoires of 666 subjects were profiled by immunosequencing and related to cytomegalovirus serostatus.

Deletion took 0 bases off V and 11 bases off J, with a span of 11 bases between the germline ends. Based on the germline V gene, the CDR1 and CDR2 sequences are SNHLY and FYNNEI. The CDR3 measures 13 amino acids from cysteine to phenylalanine. The sequence is cut down to CDR3 DNA, 39 bases in frame from base 1. In total, about 650 healthy bone marrow donors made up the cohort. All cohort members were sampled while nominally healthy, although unrecorded immune exposures were likely present. The donor was CMV seropositive and belonged to the group of 250 to 350 seropositive cohort members. A peripheral blood sample was collected from each donor, and TCR beta sequencing was performed on peripheral blood mononuclear cells. The Qiagen DNeasy Blood Extraction Kit was used to extract genomic DNA from the blood cell samples. Study-wide findings and limitations: Correlated functional status among segregating V segments might reflect linkage disequilibrium, but an unknown experimental factor could not be ruled out. V-gene and J-gene trimming of TCR beta chains was associated with a missense DCLRE1C variant in a later genetic analysis, and the association was replicated in an independent cohort. Most TCR sequences were observed very rarely across donors, whereas some public TCRs were present in many individuals. In a later analysis, HLA-associated TCR beta chains showed more clonal expansion and lower generation probabilities than non-associated chains that were equally common. Because HLA typing was missing for some donors at each locus, association tests included only the typed subset. According to a later analysis, parvovirus B19, influenza, CMV and Epstein-Barr virus appeared linked to several top co-occurrence clusters. Roughly uniform sequencing depth across donors was assumed in presence/absence analyses, although this assumption may not hold. In an earlier analysis of around 500 of the donors, most TCR beta V segments appeared in productive rearrangements about 87% or about 30% of the time, broadly matching IMGT annotations. A few of the identified cytomegalovirus-associated TCR beta chains were confirmed in vitro to be specific for cytomegalovirus antigens. This cohort had only TCR beta chains sequenced, and the lack of alpha or paired-chain data limited which features could be detected. Roughly 15 rarely observed V segments, including chromosome 9 orphons, were excluded from the earlier analysis of approximately 500 of the donors because counts were too low. The study gave a list of 150 to 200 TCR beta chains associated with cytomegalovirus. Because the 87-base-pair reads could not distinguish some IMGT-functional V segments, including TRBV6-2 and TRBV6-3, those segments were excluded. A cluster of highly shared sequence variants was judged likely to represent a technical artifact of the sequencing pipeline. According to a later genetic analysis, donors in an Asian-associated ancestry cluster had fewer N-insertions in productive TCRs than the approximately 710-donor mean. Immune exposure information for the cohort was limited to CMV serostatus. The classifier was reported to diagnose cytomegalovirus status with high specificity and sensitivity in both the original cohort and the validation cohort. According to a later analysis, TCR association rates differed among HLA loci, with DRB1 alleles showing the most associated TCRs and HLA-C alleles showing the fewest. A further reported finding was that TCR beta sequences accurately predicted the HLA-A and HLA-B alleles for most subjects in the first cohort. The authors suggested that the approach could potentially be extended to other disease states and immunological phenotypes. Specific HLA alleles were associated with roughly 16,000 TCR beta sequences at a false discovery rate of 0.05 in a later analysis. A later analysis found that most CMV-associated TCR beta chains appeared HLA-restricted, with HLA associations seemingly driven largely by CMV exposure. When HLA alleles, especially DR and DQ, strongly co-occurred, TCR associations were difficult to assign to individual alleles.

Library generation was performed with the immunoSEQ multiplex PCR assay. For the multiplex PCR, a mixture combining 60 forward primers for TCR Vbeta segments and 13 reverse primers for TCR Jbeta segments was used. The CDR3 region of rearranged TCR beta genes was amplified from genomic DNA by a multiplex PCR assay. On the Illumina HiSeq System, the amplified TCR beta libraries were sequenced as 87-base-pair reads. Per the source publication's procedure: A later analysis counted some 80 million unique TCR beta chains across the 666 repertoires, and about 10 million of these chains were shared by at least two donors. Raw reads were error-corrected and collapsed into unique sequences with a nearest-neighbor algorithm that merged closely related sequences to remove PCR and sequencing errors. CDR3 sequences were aligned to IMGT reference sequences to assign V, D and J gene segments. For a sequence to be retained, at least a six-nucleotide match to both a V gene segment and a J gene segment was required. A rearrangement counted as productive if the CDR3 had no stop codons and remained in frame with V and J, and every other rearrangement counted as non-productive. CDR3 was defined according to IMGT convention as the region running from the second conserved V-encoded cysteine to the conserved J-encoded phenylalanine. The earlier analysis of about 640 of the donors excluded any sequence lacking an unambiguous match to a single V gene segment. In an earlier analysis of more than 500 of the donors, a V segment was called functional when productive rearrangements were above 56.7%, and segregating when the standard deviation between donors exceeded 5%. A statistical classification framework was developed to diagnose cytomegalovirus status using the catalog of TCR beta chain sequences. In a later analysis, V and J genes were assigned by comparing TCR nucleotide sequences against IMGT/GENE-DB human TR gene sequences. In a later analysis, CDR3 sequences and most-parsimonious VDJ recombination scenarios were assigned using the TCRdist pipeline. In a later analysis, each TCR beta chain was defined by its CDR3 amino acid sequence together with its V-gene family, and reads lacking a unique V-gene family were excluded. To address suspected cross-contamination and a sequencing artifact, a later analysis removed 592 highly shared, low-generation-probability nucleotide sequences. In a later analysis, a clonal expansion index was calculated for each public chain from normalized within-repertoire ranks of inferred template counts. In a later analysis, generation probabilities were computed using a VDJ recombination model fitted to out-of-frame rearrangements, and the results were checked against IGoR. In a later analysis, hypergeometric tests were used to score TCR-TCR, TCR-HLA and TCR-CMV co-occurrence, with a repertoire-size bias correction applied to TCR pairs. In a later analysis, false discovery rates were estimated by permuting HLA or CMV assignments 20 times. In a later analysis, co-occurring TCRs were grouped using DBSCAN, with TCRdist sequence similarity added in when clustering inside HLA-allele-positive subsets. Repertoires with fewer than 30,000 or more than 120,000 public chains, plus five repertoires with anomalous nucleotide sharing, were excluded from co-occurrence clustering. In its TCRdb copy, this immuneACCESS table keeps in-frame sequences only and misses some clones. Where compared with another copy, unresolved V genes explain less than half of these, and the others have no known cause. The V and J calls and the clone size are those of that table, but D and trimming were determined from the DNA. This sample holds tens of thousands of clones; around 80% were observed only once. Roughly 25% of the sample is held by the ten biggest clonotypes.

This clone has a single count. Its antigen specificity is not known. No base-level quality is on record; no much larger clone is a single base apart. Sequencing input: PBMCs. Recombination linked TRBV2 to TRBJ2-1, with no reliable assignment of the D segment. This sequence was found in a woman aged 45-65 years in good health and CMV-seropositive. Read as DNA, the sequence is TGTGCCAGCAGTGAAGCTGCAGTCCGAAAGCAGTTCTTC. Translation gives CASSEAAVRKQFF.